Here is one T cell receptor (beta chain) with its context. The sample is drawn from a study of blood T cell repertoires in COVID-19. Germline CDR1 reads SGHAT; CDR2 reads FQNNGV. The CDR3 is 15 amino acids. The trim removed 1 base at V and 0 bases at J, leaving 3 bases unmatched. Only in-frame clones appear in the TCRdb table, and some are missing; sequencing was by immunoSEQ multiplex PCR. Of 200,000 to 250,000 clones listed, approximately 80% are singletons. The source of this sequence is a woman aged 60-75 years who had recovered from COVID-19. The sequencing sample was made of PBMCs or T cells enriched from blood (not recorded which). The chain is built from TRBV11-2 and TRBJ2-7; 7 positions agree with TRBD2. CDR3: CASSLVGGSSYEQYF. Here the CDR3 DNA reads TGTGCCAGCAGCTTAGTGGGCGGGAGCTCCTACGAGCAGTACTTC.